This TCR beta chain comes out of a study of shared clonotypes between healthy human individuals. Method: immunoSEQ multiplex PCR; TCRdb's copy keeps in-frame clones and lacks some. Counted here are a few million clones, more than 90% occurring once; the ten biggest clones make up over 0.1%. Sequenced: naive CD4+ T cells sorted from blood. As to subset: CD45RA+ positively selected. The TCR sequence derives from a man aged 18 to 29 in good health.

The CDR3 loop is CATRDGGPLSYGYTF. CDR3 sequence (DNA): TGTGCCACCAGAGACGGGGGGCCGCTTAGCTATGGCTACACCTTC. The chain couples TRBV15 to TRBJ1-2, with TRBD1 as a possible D gene (6 bases). V lost 6 bases, J lost 4 bases, and 18 bases lay in between. There are 15 residues in the CDR3. From germline, CDR1 is LNHNV and CDR2 YYDKDF (reference sequence).